One and the same sample provided the 13 T cell receptor beta chains below, sequenced in a study of T cells in Graves' hyperthyroidism and ophthalmopathy (dated by TCRdb to the late 2010s). Library prep was done by multiplex PCR. TCRdb names Illumina HiSeq 2000 as the instrument used. Amplification of TCR beta CDR3 regions was carried out from RNA transcripts. The first round of RT-PCR for the TCR CDR3 was performed with the HTBI primer set and the Qiagen OneStep RT-PCR kit. TCRdb itself trimmed the public reads at Q25 with fastp, ran MiXCR and retained productive beta chains. Identical CDR3 proteins give one entry, which carries the most common genes and DNA. Present in this sample are hundreds of thousands of distinct CDR3 sequences, approximately 13% of which were seen just once. The ten largest clones add up to roughly 9.2% of the sample. Material for sequencing was blood. The receptors were sampled from a woman between 18 and 29 years old with Graves' hyperthyroidism.

This clonotype was seen at least ten times. CDR3 residues: CASSLDGGVYNEQFF. CDR3 nucleotide sequence: TGCGCCAGCAGCTTAGACGGGGGGGTCTACAATGAGCAGTTCTTC. The chain uses TRBV5-1 and TRBJ2-1; 8 bases match TRBD2. The CDR3 runs 15 residues. Germline CDR1 reads SGHRS; CDR2 reads YFSETQ. After removal of 2 bases from V and 3 bases from J, the junction contained 4 bases not matched to a gene. Supplemented by reference TRBV5-1 and TRBJ2-1, the full variable domain reads KAGVTQTPRYLIKTRGQQVTLSCSPISGHRSVSWYQQTPGQGLQFLFEYFSETQRNKGNFPGRFSGRQFSNSRSEMNVSTLELGDSALYLCASSLDGGVYNEQFFGPGTRLTVL.

At least ten counts were recorded for this clonotype. This chain connects TRBV11-2 to TRBJ2-1; 9 bases line up with TRBD1. CDR1 is SGHAT and CDR2 is FQNNGV in the germline V gene. V shed 6 bases, J shed 2 bases, and the junction held 11 bases outside the gene matches. This CDR3 is 17 amino acids long. CDR3 residues: CASRPIRDRGAYNEQFF. The CDR3, as DNA: TGTGCCAGCAGACCCATAAGAGACAGGGGGGCCTACAATGAGCAGTTCTTC.

The sample holds many counts of this clonotype. The chain combines TRBV7-3 with TRBJ2-3; D uncertain. The CDR3 length is 16 residues. V was pared by 2 bases and J by 0 bases, with 12 bases between. Germline assignment: CDR1 SGHTA and CDR2 FQGTGA. The CDR3 reads CASSLYYSGSTDTQYF. CDR3 sequence (DNA): TGTGCCAGCAGCTTATATTATTCCGGGAGCACAGATACGCAGTATTTT.

This clonotype was seen repeatedly, ten times or more. The V call is TRBV12-3 or TRBV12-4, the J call TRBJ1-1; the D is unclear. CDR3 length: 13 residues. Between the trimmed V and J ends, which lost 1 base and 7 bases, there was a span of 10 bases. The CDR3 here is CASSLGEGLEAFF. CDR3 in DNA: TGTGCCAGCAGTTTAGGTGAAGGGCTTGAAGCTTTCTTT.

This clonotype appeared many times. This chain uses TRBV2 with TRBJ1-1; no firm D call. Deletions cut 3 bases from V and 4 bases from J, with 12 bases between. The V gene's germline CDR1 is SNHLY and CDR2 FYNNEI. The CDR3 is 14 residues long. The CDR3 is CASSDREGITEAFF. In DNA form, the CDR3 reads TGTGCCAGCAGTGATCGGGAGGGAATCACTGAAGCTTTCTTT.

This clonotype was seen a handful of times. The rearrangement joins TRBV19 to TRBJ2-1; D is possibly TRBD2 (6 bases). V shed 5 bases and J shed 0 bases, with 17 bases lying between them. Germline lookup yields CDR1 LNHDA and CDR2 SQIVND (reference sequence). This CDR3 contains 17 residues. Here the CDR3 DNA reads TGTGCCAGTAGTCTGACCGGGACTTCCTCCTCCTACAATGAGCAGTTCTTC. Translated, it gives CASSLTGTSSSYNEQFF.

In its sample, this clonotype was seen many times. This chain uses TRBV29-1 with TRBJ2-7; a weak D match, TRBD1 (6 bases). CDR3 length equals 13 residues. The V gene's germline CDR1 is SQVTM and CDR2 ANQGSEA. Trimming pared 5 bases from V and 5 bases from J, leaving 16 bases between. The CDR3 reads CSVSVVQGHEQYF. The CDR3 DNA reads TGCAGCGTTAGTGTTGTACAGGGCCACGAGCAGTACTTC.

The V call is TRBV7-8, the J call TRBJ2-7; D might be TRBD2 (5 bases). Germline-derived CDR1 and CDR2 are SGHVS and FQNEAQ. The CDR3 contains 16 residues. The V gene lost 4 bases and the J gene lost 1 base, with 17 bases spanning the gap. CDR3 sequence: CASSSKRINPSYEQYF. CDR3 nucleotides: TGTGCCAGCAGCTCCAAGCGGATAAACCCATCCTACGAGCAGTACTTC.

This clonotype was observed many times. This rearrangement joins TRBV10-3 to TRBJ1-5, with D uncertain. Germline loops: CDR1 ENHRY, CDR2 SYGVKD. CDR3 length: 17 amino acids. The V end was cut by 0 bases, the J end by 1 base, with 13 bases between. CDR3 in DNA: TGTGCCATCAGTGAGTCCGGTGGTGTTGGAAGCAATCAGCCCCAGCATTTT. This sequence encodes CAISESGGVGSNQPQHF.

This clonotype has a count of ten or more. The rearrangement joins TRBV7-9 to TRBJ1-2; 11 nucleotides agree with TRBD1. Per germline, CDR1 SEHNR and CDR2 FQNEAQ (reference sequence). V lost 5 bases and J lost 5; bases outside the gene matches: 7. This CDR3 spans 15 amino acids. Here the CDR3 DNA reads TGTGCCAGCAGCCCCAGGACAGGGGGCGTGTATGGCTACACCTTC. It translates to CASSPRTGGVYGYTF.

The table lists this clonotype with many counts. The CDR3 nucleotides are TGTGCCAGCAGTGCCTACCCGGGACAGGGGAATCAGCCCCAGCATTTT. Translating it yields CASSAYPGQGNQPQHF. V and J are TRBV6-1 and TRBJ1-5; 10 bases align to TRBD1. CDR1 and CDR2 from the germline V gene are MNHNS and SASEGT. J lost 4 bases, V lost 4 bases, and 7 bases had no gene match. This CDR3 region has 16 residues.

The rearrangement links TRBV19 to TRBJ2-7; D unresolved. Trimming removed 5 bases from V and 0 bases from J, with 14 bases in between. The CDR3 is 15 amino acids. The germline CDR1 and CDR2 sequences are LNHDA and SQIVND (reference sequence). CDR3: CASSSQPGFSYEQYF. The CDR3 DNA reads TGTGCCAGTAGTTCCCAGCCCGGGTTCTCCTACGAGCAGTACTTC.

Points on this clonotype: Since a much larger clone is just one base distant, this may be a read error. V is TRBV28 and J is TRBJ1-6; 7 nucleotides agree with TRBD1. The CDR3 runs 20 residues. The germline V gene has CDR1 MDHEN and CDR2 SYDVKM. The CDR3 protein is CASRPPRQGLFMSYNSPLDF. Written as DNA, the CDR3 is TGTGCCAGCAGACCACCCCGACAGGGACTCTTTATGTCCTATAATTCACCCCTCGACTTT.